The 28 T cell receptor beta chains in this list originate from one sample, sequenced in a study of shared clonotypes between healthy human individuals. The naive CD8 subset, CD45RO-negative cells positively selected for CCR7, excluded terminally differentiated effector memory CD45RA+ cells. The assay was immunoSEQ multiplex PCR, and TCRdb's table has in-frame clones only and misses some. The sample carries 2 million or so clones, around 96% recorded once. The sample consisted of naive CD8+ T cells sorted from blood. Receptors were obtained from a man in his late teens or twenties in good health.

V gene TRBV27 combines with J gene TRBJ2-7; D not resolved. Germline V gene sequence: CDR1 MNHEY, CDR2 SMNVEV (reference sequence). The CDR3 runs to 13 residues. Trimming left V 3 bases short and J 6 bases short, with 12 bases between. The CDR3 sequence is CASSFTFYSEQYF. The CDR3 region has the DNA TGTGCCAGCAGTTTTACATTTTACTCCGAGCAGTACTTC.

The chain joins TRBV7-9 to TRBJ2-3, with 8 bases identical to TRBD2. The germline V gene encodes CDR1 SEHNR and CDR2 FQNEAQ (reference sequence). The V gene end was trimmed by 5 bases and the J gene end by 2 bases; junction bases not matched to a gene: 12. CDR3 length: 17 amino acids. CDR3 protein: CASSPPLAGGYTDTQYF. CDR3 in DNA: TGTGCCAGCAGCCCGCCCCTCGCGGGAGGTTACACAGATACGCAGTATTTT.

The V call is TRBV5-6, the J call TRBJ1-1; no definite D call. CDR3 length equals 15 residues. Trimming removed 4 bases from V and 0 bases from J, with 13 bases in between. Germline V CDR1 and CDR2: SGHDT, YYEEEE. For the CDR3, the DNA is TGTGCCAGCAGCCGTATCGACGGGATGAACACTGAAGCTTTCTTT. It encodes CASSRIDGMNTEAFF.

This chain connects TRBV6-5 to TRBJ2-5, with D perhaps TRBD1 or TRBD2 (6 bases each). CDR3 length: 13 amino acids. CDR1 is MNHEY and CDR2 is SVGAGI in the germline V gene. Trimming left V 6 bases short and J 4 bases short, with 12 bases between. CDR3 sequence: CASRLGGGETQYF. DNA for the CDR3: TGTGCCAGCAGACTGGGGGGCGGAGAGACCCAGTACTTC.

The J gene is TRBJ1-6, the V gene TRBV28, with TRBD1 matching over 9 bases. CDR3 length equals 16 residues. Germline loops: CDR1 MDHEN, CDR2 SYDVKM. Trimming removed 2 bases from V and 3 bases from J; junction bases left unmatched: 2. CDR3 region: CASSLEGQGYNSPLHF. Written as DNA, the CDR3 is TGTGCCAGCAGTTTAGAGGGACAGGGCTATAATTCACCCCTCCACTTT.

The chain links TRBV5-4 to TRBJ2-7; 11 bases align to TRBD2. This CDR3 spans 18 amino acids. After removal of 2 bases from V and 4 bases from J, the junction contained 14 bases not matched to a gene. Germline CDR1 reads SGHNT; CDR2 reads YYREEE (reference sequence). The CDR3 loop is CASSFLDVSGTSGYEQYF. CDR3 bases: TGTGCCAGCAGCTTTTTAGATGTGTCGGGGACTAGCGGATACGAGCAGTACTTC.

The rearrangement links TRBV27 to TRBJ2-2, with D maybe TRBD1 (6 bases). CDR3 size: 16 residues. Germline values: CDR1 MNHEY, CDR2 SMNVEV (reference sequence). Trimming removed 1 base from V and 2 bases from J, with 11 bases in between. CDR3 nucleotide sequence: TGTGCCAGCAGTTTATTGTGGACAGCAAACACCGGGGAGCTGTTTTTT. This sequence encodes CASSLLWTANTGELFF.

The table lists this clone with a count of one. The chain recombines TRBV2 with TRBJ2-7; D is perhaps TRBD2 (6 bases). The CDR3 contains 15 residues. The germline V and J ends were trimmed by 1 base and 4 bases, with 14 bases remaining between them. Per germline, CDR1 SNHLY and CDR2 FYNNEI. The CDR3 sequence: CASSEGGDFIYEQYF. The CDR3 DNA follows: TGTGCCAGCAGTGAAGGCGGGGATTTTATATACGAGCAGTACTTC.

V is TRBV7-9 and J is TRBJ2-3; D ambiguous. Trimming left V 3 bases short and J 1 base short, with 17 bases between. Germline V gene sequence: CDR1 SEHNR, CDR2 FQNEAQ (reference sequence). The CDR3 extends over 17 amino acids. The CDR3 sequence is CASSFSSSTWGTDTQYF. DNA of the CDR3: TGTGCCAGCAGCTTCTCTTCCAGCACATGGGGCACAGATACGCAGTATTTT.

The V gene is TRBV2, the J gene TRBJ2-2, with 9 positions matching TRBD1. Trimming removed 5 bases from V and 1 base from J; junction bases left unmatched: 11. In germline, CDR1 is SNHLY, CDR2 FYNNEI. The CDR3 has 18 amino acids. This CDR3 reads CASSHPLGQGGNTGELFF. The CDR3 bases are TGTGCCAGCAGTCACCCCTTGGGACAGGGAGGGAACACCGGGGAGCTGTTTTTT.

The genes are TRBV6-1 and TRBJ2-7, with a possible D match to TRBD1 (6 bases). CDR3 size: 15 residues. V lost 3 bases and J lost 3, with 15 bases in between. In germline, CDR1 is MNHNS, CDR2 SASEGT. The DNA for the CDR3 is TGTGCCAGCAGTGAGGCTGCCGGGACACTCTACGAGCAGTACTTC. This gives the protein CASSEAAGTLYEQYF.

The rearrangement uses TRBV2 and TRBJ2-5; D is unresolved. V was pared by 0 bases and J by 1 base, with 9 bases between. The germline V gene has CDR1 SNHLY and CDR2 FYNNEI. The CDR3 is made up of 15 amino acids. CDR3: CASSEAPALQETQYF. The CDR3 DNA reads as TGTGCCAGCAGTGAAGCGCCCGCTCTCCAAGAGACCCAGTACTTC.

The V call is TRBV7-9, the J call TRBJ2-7; 8 bases line up with TRBD1. Germline-derived CDR1 and CDR2 are SEHNR and FQNEAQ (reference sequence). With 8 bases clipped from V and 9 bases from J, the junction kept 18 bases outside the gene matches. The CDR3 runs to 15 residues. The CDR3 nucleotides read TGTGCCAGCGATAAGCTGGGACAGGACCCGAGCAGGCAGTACTTC. Protein product: CASDKLGQDPSRQYF.

This rearrangement joins TRBV28 to TRBJ1-4; D remains unclear. This CDR3 spans 14 amino acids. Trimming left V 5 bases short and J 0 bases short, with 7 bases between. The germline V gene has CDR1 MDHEN and CDR2 SYDVKM. The CDR3 region is CASSVTTTNEKLFF. The CDR3 DNA reads as TGTGCCAGCAGTGTGACGACAACTAATGAAAAACTGTTTTTT.

The J gene is TRBJ1-1, the V gene TRBV6-6; 7 bases map to TRBD1. CDR3 length: 15 amino acids. After removal of 2 bases from V and 0 bases from J, the junction contained 3 bases not matched to a gene. The germline V gene has CDR1 MNHNY and CDR2 SVGAGI (reference sequence). The CDR3 spells CASSYDRALNTEAFF. The CDR3 bases are TGTGCCAGCAGTTACGACAGGGCATTGAACACTGAAGCTTTCTTT.

In regard to this clone: Within the sample, other DNA sequences also encode this same CDR3. The chain uses TRBV27 and TRBJ2-6; 7 bases match TRBD1. Germline CDR1 MNHEY, CDR2 SMNVEV (reference sequence). The J segment lost 0 bases and the V segment lost 4 bases, leaving 3 bases of the junction unmatched. This CDR3 is built from 16 residues. CDR3 loop: CASSSTGVSGANVLTF. The CDR3 nucleotides read TGTGCCAGCAGTTCCACAGGGGTCTCTGGGGCCAACGTCCTGACTTTC.

V gene TRBV4-1 combines with J gene TRBJ2-7; D is perhaps TRBD2 (6 bases). CDR3 length: 14 amino acids. Germline CDR1 and CDR2: MGHRA and YSYEKL. The germline V and J ends were trimmed by 0 bases and 3 bases, with 9 bases remaining between them. The CDR3 sequence: CASSQEDYIYEQYF. CDR3 in DNA: TGCGCCAGCAGCCAAGAGGACTACATCTACGAGCAGTACTTC.

V gene TRBV27 combines with J gene TRBJ2-7, with D uncertain. This CDR3 is 13 amino acids long. Germline-derived CDR1 and CDR2 are MNHEY and SMNVEV (reference sequence). V was shortened by 4 bases and J by 3 bases, with 10 bases between the two germline ends. This CDR3 is CASSSEIHYEQYF. CDR3 in DNA: TGTGCCAGCAGTTCGGAGATCCACTACGAGCAGTACTTC.

CDR3 sequence reads: CASSLDTPNSYEQYF. In DNA form, the CDR3 reads TGTGCCAGCAGTTTGGACACACCCAACTCCTACGAGCAGTACTTC. V is TRBV27 and J is TRBJ2-7, with D perhaps matching TRBD1 (5 bases). V lost 3 bases, J lost 0 bases, and 12 bases lay in between. Looked up from germline, CDR1 is MNHEY and CDR2 is SMNVEV (reference sequence). The CDR3 length is 15 residues.

The chain links TRBV10-3 to TRBJ1-2; D ambiguous. Trimming shortened V by 6 bases and J by 8 bases, and 10 bases separated the two germline ends. Per the germline V gene, CDR1 is ENHRY and CDR2 is SYGVKD. CDR3 length: 11 residues. The CDR3, as DNA: TGTGCCATCAGGAAAGAGGGAGGCTACACCTTC. Its translation is CAIRKEGGYTF.

V gene TRBV7-2 combines with J gene TRBJ2-5; 7 bases map to TRBD2. CDR1 is SGHTA, CDR2 FQGNSA, per germline. The CDR3 is made up of 14 amino acids. V lost 5 bases and J lost 5; bases outside the gene matches: 8. The CDR3 sequence: CASSPSGARETQYF. CDR3 DNA sequence: TGTGCCAGCAGCCCCAGCGGGGCCCGGGAGACCCAGTACTTC.

This chain links TRBV7-9 with TRBJ2-1; D gene ambiguous. Germline CDR1 reads SEHNR; CDR2 reads FQNEAQ (reference sequence). Trimming cost V 3 bases and J 5 bases, with 5 bases left between them. This CDR3 has 12 residues. CDR3 residues: CASSFPDNEQFF. CDR3 nucleotide sequence: TGTGCCAGCAGCTTCCCGGACAATGAGCAGTTCTTC.

A remark on this clone: Different DNA sequences within this sample yield the same CDR3. The chain is built from TRBV4-1 and TRBJ1-1; D remains unclear. This CDR3 is 12 amino acids long. Trimming pared 3 bases from V and 2 bases from J, leaving 4 bases between. CDR1 is MGHRA, CDR2 YSYEKL, per germline. Here the CDR3 DNA reads TGCGCCAGCAGCCACGGCAACACTGAAGCTTTCTTT. This codes for CASSHGNTEAFF.

This clone has a single count. The gene calls are TRBV10-2 and TRBJ1-5, with no clear D. Trimming shortened V by 2 bases and J by 0 bases, and 14 bases separated the two germline ends. The CDR3 is 17 amino acids. The germline V gene encodes CDR1 WSHSY and CDR2 SAAADI. The CDR3 sequence is CASSEQIGQISNQPQHF. The CDR3 DNA reads TGCGCCAGCAGTGAGCAGATTGGGCAGATTAGCAATCAGCCCCAGCATTTT.

The rearrangement uses TRBV27 and TRBJ1-2; possible D gene TRBD1, 6 bases. The CDR3 sequence is 18 residues long. Deletions cut 5 bases from V and 4 bases from J, with 26 bases between. Germline V gene lookup returns CDR1 MNHEY and CDR2 SMNVEV (reference sequence). The CDR3 sequence is CASSLPWASDSPFYGYTF. The CDR3 bases are TGTGCCAGCAGTCTACCTTGGGCCTCGGACAGCCCGTTCTATGGCTACACCTTC.

The chain has TRBV10-2 and TRBJ2-7, with a possible D match to TRBD1 (5 bases). CDR3 size: 13 residues. Trimming shortened V by 7 bases and J by 4 bases, and 14 bases separated the two germline ends. CDR1 WSHSY and CDR2 SAAADI come from the germline V gene. The CDR3 spells CASTDSLEYEQYF. The DNA of the CDR3 is TGCGCCAGCACAGACAGTTTGGAGTACGAGCAGTACTTC.

Comments on this clone: Other DNA variants within this sample encode the same CDR3. This sequence joins TRBV13 and TRBJ1-1; unclear D gene. V shed 0 bases and J shed 4 bases, with 6 bases lying between them. This CDR3 spans 13 amino acids. Looked up from germline, CDR1 is PRHDT and CDR2 is FYEKMQ (reference sequence). The CDR3 DNA is TGTGCCAGCAGCTTAGGTGAGGGCACTGAAGCTTTCTTT. Translating it yields CASSLGEGTEAFF.

This clone was recorded once. This chain connects TRBV9 to TRBJ1-1; TRBD1 might be the D (6 bases). Germline loops: CDR1 SGDLS, CDR2 YYNGEE. Trimming stripped 0 bases from V and 2 bases from J, with 11 bases between. The CDR3 consists of 15 residues. CDR3: CASSVATGLNTEAFF. In DNA, the CDR3 is TGTGCCAGCAGCGTAGCCACAGGGTTAAACACTGAAGCTTTCTTT.